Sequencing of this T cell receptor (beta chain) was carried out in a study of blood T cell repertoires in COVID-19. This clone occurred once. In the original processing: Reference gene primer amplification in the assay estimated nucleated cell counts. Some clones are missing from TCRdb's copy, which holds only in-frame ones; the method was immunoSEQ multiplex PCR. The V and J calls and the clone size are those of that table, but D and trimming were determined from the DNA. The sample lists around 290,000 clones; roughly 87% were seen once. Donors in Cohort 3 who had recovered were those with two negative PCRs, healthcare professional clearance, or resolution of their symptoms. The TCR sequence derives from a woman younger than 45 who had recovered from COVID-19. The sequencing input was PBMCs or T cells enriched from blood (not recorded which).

The CDR3 DNA is TGTGCCAGCAGTCCCACGCCCTCGGACAGGGCCACCGGGGAGCTGTTTTTT. It specifies CASSPTPSDRATGELFF. V usage is TRBV28 and J usage is TRBJ2-2; TRBD1 agrees at 8 bases. There are 17 residues in the CDR3. The V gene's germline CDR1 is MDHEN and CDR2 SYDVKM. The V segment lost 5 bases and the J segment 4 bases; nucleotides outside the gene matches: 12. Using reference TRBV28 and TRBJ2-2 for the parts outside the CDR3, the full variable domain is DVKVTQSSRYLVKRTGEKVFLECVQDMDHENMFWYRQDPGLGLRLIYFSYDVKMKEKGDIPEGYSVSREKKERFSLILESASTNQTSMYLCASSPTPSDRATGELFFGEGSRLTVL.